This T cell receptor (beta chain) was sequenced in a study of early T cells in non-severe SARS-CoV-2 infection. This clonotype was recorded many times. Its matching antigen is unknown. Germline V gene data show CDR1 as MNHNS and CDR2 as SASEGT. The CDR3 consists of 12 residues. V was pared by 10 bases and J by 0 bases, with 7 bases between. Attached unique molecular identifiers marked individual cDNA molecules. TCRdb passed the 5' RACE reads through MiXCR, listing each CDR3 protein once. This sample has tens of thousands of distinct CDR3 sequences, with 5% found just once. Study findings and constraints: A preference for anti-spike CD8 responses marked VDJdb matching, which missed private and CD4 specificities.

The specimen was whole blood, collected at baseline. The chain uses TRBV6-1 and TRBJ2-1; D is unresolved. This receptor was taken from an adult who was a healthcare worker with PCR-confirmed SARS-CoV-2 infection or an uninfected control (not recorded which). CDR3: CATETSYNEQFF. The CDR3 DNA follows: TGTGCCACCGAGACCTCCTACAATGAGCAGTTCTTC.